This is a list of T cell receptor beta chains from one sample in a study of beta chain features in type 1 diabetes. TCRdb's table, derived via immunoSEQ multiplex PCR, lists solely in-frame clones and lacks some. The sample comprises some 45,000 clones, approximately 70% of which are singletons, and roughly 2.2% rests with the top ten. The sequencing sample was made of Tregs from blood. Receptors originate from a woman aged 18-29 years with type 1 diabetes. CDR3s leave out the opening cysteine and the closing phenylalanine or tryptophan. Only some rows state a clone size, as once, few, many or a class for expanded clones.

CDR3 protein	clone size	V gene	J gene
ATRLAGRNEQF	few	TRBV10-3	TRBJ2-1
ASSSLTSGNEQF	NA	TRBV7-8	TRBJ2-1
SANGWDTQY	NA	TRBV20-1	TRBJ2-3
ASSFFVSGNEQY	once	TRBV7-9	TRBJ2-7
ASSRGREETQY	NA	TRBV7-2	TRBJ2-5
ATLDSNSYGYT	NA	TRBV28	TRBJ1-2
ASRSQGAANSPLH	once	TRBV19	TRBJ1-6
ASSQDKREGRYEQY	NA	TRBV4-2	TRBJ2-7
SVGGQGSGYEQY	once	TRBV29-1	TRBJ2-7
ASSQDARSTDTQY	few	TRBV4-1	TRBJ2-3
ASSLTWTGLSQPQH	NA	TRBV27	TRBJ1-5
ASSLQGSPLH	NA	TRBV27	TRBJ1-6
ASSTRTSGSNEQF	NA	TRBV13	TRBJ2-1
ASSYAPVYGYT	once	TRBV6-5	TRBJ1-2
ASSTDRPQYNEQF	once	TRBV5-1	TRBJ2-1
ASSQVPETQY	few	TRBV14	TRBJ2-5
ASTKGGDSTYEQY	NA	TRBV5-4	TRBJ2-7